This T cell receptor (beta chain) was captured in a study of breast tumors, draining lymph nodes, adjacent tissues. Study findings and constraints: Tumor T cell lymph node origin was a supported hypothesis, not proven. Tumors had less TCR diversity than lymph nodes, more than nontumor tissue. Data fit most tumor T cells coming from lymph node, expanding in tumor.

Germline CDR1 MDHEN, CDR2 SYDVKM. The CDR3 totals 12 residues. TCRdb re-called the multiplex PCR reads with MiXCR, one entry per CDR3 protein. In the table there are over 200,000 distinct CDR3 sequences, under 40% of which are singletons. Concerning this clonotype itself: Its antigen is unknown. Mismatch with germline at one junction end may stem from a read error.

Breast cancer patients provided tissue from their axillary draining lymph nodes. This TCR came from a female donor with breast cancer. Some clones in this sample may be carry-over from other donors' samples. V is TRBV28 and J is TRBJ1-2; TRBD1 aligns across 10 bases. Sequences were obtained from axillary lymph node tissue. The CDR3 DNA reads TGTGACAGCGCGGGACAGGGGTTTGGCTACACCTTC. Its protein is CDSAGQGFGYTF.